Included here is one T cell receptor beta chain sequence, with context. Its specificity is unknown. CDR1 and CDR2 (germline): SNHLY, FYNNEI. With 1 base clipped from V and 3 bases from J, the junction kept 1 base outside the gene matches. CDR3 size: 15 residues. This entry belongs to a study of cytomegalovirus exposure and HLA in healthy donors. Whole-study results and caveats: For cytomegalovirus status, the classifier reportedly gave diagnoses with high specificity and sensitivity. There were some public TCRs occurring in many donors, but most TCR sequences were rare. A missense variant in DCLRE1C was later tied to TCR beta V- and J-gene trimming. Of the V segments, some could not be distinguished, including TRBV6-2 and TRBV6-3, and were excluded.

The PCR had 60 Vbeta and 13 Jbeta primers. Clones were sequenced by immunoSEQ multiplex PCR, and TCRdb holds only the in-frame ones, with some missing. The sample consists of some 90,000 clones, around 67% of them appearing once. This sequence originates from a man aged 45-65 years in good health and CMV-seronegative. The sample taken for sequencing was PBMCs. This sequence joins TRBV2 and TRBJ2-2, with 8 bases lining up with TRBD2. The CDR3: CASSEGTSHTGELFF. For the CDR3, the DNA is TGTGCCAGCAGTGAAGGGACTAGCCACACCGGGGAGCTGTTTTTT.